These 19 T cell receptor beta chains came from one sample sequenced in a study of CD8 T cells in Susac syndrome. About 0.5 to 1 ug RNA was reverse transcribed with random hexamers. TCRdb re-derived calls from the immunoSEQ multiplex PCR reads in MiXCR, one entry per CDR3 protein. The sample includes 150,000 to 200,000 distinct CDR3 sequences, around 94% seen only once; the top ten take over 0.12%. Sequences were obtained from CD4+ T cells from PBMCs. The receptors shown here come from a human donor in good health.

The chain has TRBV5-4 and TRBJ1-2, with 9 positions matching TRBD1. Trimming cost V 4 bases and J 8 bases; bases outside gene matches: 9. Per germline, CDR1 SGHNT and CDR2 YYREEE (reference sequence). The CDR3 sequence is 14 residues long. The DNA for the CDR3 is TGTGCCAGCAGCGCCCAGACAGGGGGAGTCGGCTACACCTTC. Translating gives CASSAQTGGVGYTF.

The chain combines TRBV20-1 with TRBJ1-5; no clear D gene. This CDR3 region has 14 residues. Trimming removed 1 base at V and 9 bases at J, with 16 bases between. CDR1 is DFQATT, CDR2 SNEGSKA, per germline (reference sequence). The CDR3 loop is CSARGPNLTPPQHF. The DNA of the CDR3 is TGCAGTGCTAGAGGGCCTAACTTAACCCCGCCCCAGCATTTT.

The chain joins TRBV5-1 to TRBJ2-1; possibly TRBD2 for D (6 bases). V was clipped by 4 bases and J by 8 bases, with 16 bases between them. Germline CDR1 reads SGHRS; CDR2 reads YFSETQ. This CDR3 spans 14 amino acids. CDR3 protein: CASSPEGPFYEQFF. The CDR3, as DNA: TGCGCCAGCAGCCCGGAGGGCCCCTTTTATGAGCAGTTCTTC.

The genes are TRBV29-1 and TRBJ2-2; 9 bases match TRBD1. CDR1 and CDR2 from the germline V gene are SQVTM and ANQGSEA. V trimming: 7 bases; J trimming: 7 bases; junction bases outside the gene matches: 7. The CDR3 has 13 residues. Here the CDR3 reads CSAPRDRDGELFF. In nucleotides, the CDR3 is TGCAGCGCCCCTCGGGACAGGGACGGGGAGCTGTTTTTT.

This chain connects TRBV20-1 to TRBJ2-7, with D possibly matching TRBD1 (6 bases). There are 14 residues in the CDR3. V was cut by 8 bases and J by 2 bases, with 19 bases left in between. The germline V gene encodes CDR1 DFQATT and CDR2 SNEGSKA (reference sequence). The CDR3 region is CSSRPRDKPYEQYF. The CDR3 nucleotides are TGCAGTTCCCGCCCCCGGGACAAGCCCTACGAGCAGTACTTC.

The chain couples TRBV4-3 to TRBJ1-4, with D possibly matching TRBD1 (5 bases). V gave up 0 bases and J gave up 4 bases, with 9 bases separating them. Germline values: CDR1 LGHNA, CDR2 YSLEER. The CDR3 has 15 residues. The CDR3 sequence: CASSQDWGNNEKLFF. As DNA, the CDR3 is TGCGCCAGCAGCCAAGATTGGGGGAATAATGAAAAACTGTTTTTT.

The genes are TRBV10-3 and TRBJ1-5, with 9 bases matching TRBD1. CDR3 size: 15 residues. J was trimmed by 5 bases and V by 6 bases; bases with no gene match: 8. Looked up from germline, CDR1 is ENHRY and CDR2 is SYGVKD. This CDR3 is CAISLDRGSDQPQHF. For the CDR3, the DNA is TGTGCCATCAGCCTTGACAGGGGGTCAGATCAGCCCCAGCATTTT.

This chain links TRBV30 with TRBJ1-5, with TRBD1 as a possible D gene (5 bases). Germline CDR1 and CDR2: GTSNPN and SVGIG (reference sequence). This CDR3 comprises 15 residues. The V and J ends lost 5 bases and 3 bases respectively, with 17 bases between them. CDR3 sequence reads: CAWSGRGVVNQPQHF. The CDR3 region has the DNA TGTGCCTGGTCAGGAAGGGGTGTTGTCAATCAGCCCCAGCATTTT.

V is TRBV19 and J is TRBJ1-6; D gene ambiguous. The CDR3 consists of 14 residues. V gave up 9 bases and J gave up 13 bases, with 22 bases separating them. Germline lookup yields CDR1 LNHDA and CDR2 SQIVND (reference sequence). CDR3 sequence (DNA): TGTGCCAGCGCCATACAAAGACCCCCAGCGCCCCTCCACTTT. It yields the protein CASAIQRPPAPLHF.

The chain joins TRBV7-2 to TRBJ2-1; 9 positions agree with TRBD2. This CDR3 has 16 residues. V shed 3 bases and J 3 bases; nucleotides not matched to a gene: 6. Germline CDR1 is SGHTA and CDR2 is FQGNSA. The CDR3 is CASSFSGAGGYNEQFF. In nucleotides, the CDR3 is TGTGCCAGCAGCTTTTCTGGAGCGGGGGGCTACAATGAGCAGTTCTTC.

The chain links TRBV20-1 to TRBJ1-2, with a weak D call TRBD1 (5 bases). Trimming pared 0 bases from V and 4 bases from J, leaving 15 bases between. The CDR3 length is 15 residues. From germline, CDR1 is DFQATT and CDR2 SNEGSKA (reference sequence). DNA of the CDR3: TGCAGTGCTAGAGATACGGGGGTTGACATCTATGGCTACACCTTC. Protein product: CSARDTGVDIYGYTF.

The chain joins TRBV28 to TRBJ1-6, with TRBD1 as a possible D gene (6 bases). Germline V gene data show CDR1 as MDHEN and CDR2 as SYDVKM. V gave up 5 bases and J gave up 3 bases, with 11 bases separating them. The CDR3 runs 15 residues. The chain's CDR3 is CASSTPQGYNSPLHF. The CDR3 nucleotides read TGTGCCAGCAGTACCCCACAGGGCTATAATTCACCCCTCCACTTT.

The rearrangement uses TRBV7-2 and TRBJ2-5; 9 positions match TRBD1. Germline V gene lookup returns CDR1 SGHTA and CDR2 FQGNSA. The V and J ends lost 5 bases and 6 bases, in that order; junction bases with no gene match: 10. CDR3 size: 15 residues. The CDR3 spells CASSAPRTGEKTQYF. In DNA form, the CDR3 reads TGTGCCAGCAGCGCCCCAAGGACAGGGGAAAAGACCCAGTACTTC.

This chain links TRBV29-1 with TRBJ2-3; 8 positions match TRBD2. Germline CDR1 SQVTM, CDR2 ANQGSEA. This CDR3 spans 15 amino acids. Trimming at V came to 2 bases and at J to 3 bases, leaving 7 bases not matched to a gene. In nucleotides, the CDR3 is TGCAGCGTTGAAAGGGGACTAGGAGGTACAGATACGCAGTATTTT. Its translation is CSVERGLGGTDTQYF.

The V and J genes are TRBV6-5 and TRBJ1-1, with D possibly matching TRBD1 (6 bases). The CDR3 runs to 15 residues. The V and J ends lost 0 bases and 7 bases respectively, with 15 bases between them. In germline, CDR1 is MNHEY, CDR2 SVGAGI. The CDR3 coding sequence is TGTGCCAGCAGTTACTCGCTGGGGGCGGGTGGTGAAGCTTTCTTT. Translating gives CASSYSLGAGGEAFF.

The rearrangement joins TRBV18 to TRBJ1-1; 7 bases are a match to TRBD1. The CDR3 spans 15 residues. Trimming took 3 bases from V and 4 from J; bases not matched to a gene: 8. The germline V gene encodes CDR1 KGHSH and CDR2 LQKENI. The CDR3 reads CASSPVGQLGTEAFF. As DNA, the CDR3 is TGTGCCAGCTCACCGGTGGGACAGTTGGGCACTGAAGCTTTCTTT.

This clonotype appeared once. The chain carries TRBV20-1 and TRBJ2-5; D possibly uses TRBD1 or TRBD2 (5 bases each). V lost 5 bases and J 5 bases, leaving 18 bases between the germline ends. Per the germline V gene, CDR1 is DFQATT and CDR2 is SNEGSKA (reference sequence). The CDR3 is 14 amino acids. Written as DNA, the CDR3 is TGCAGTGCTGCACGGTCGGGGACCAGGGAGACCCAGTACTTC. The encoded protein is CSAARSGTRETQYF.

V is TRBV5-1 and J is TRBJ1-2; tentative D call: TRBD1 (5 bases). V gave up 4 bases and J gave up 8 bases, with 18 bases separating them. The CDR3 is 14 residues long. Germline assignment: CDR1 SGHRS and CDR2 YFSETQ. CDR3 sequence (DNA): TGCGCCAGCAGCCATCCTACGGGGGGACGAGGCTACACCTTC. This gives the protein CASSHPTGGRGYTF. Variable domain in full (rest from reference TRBV5-1 and TRBJ1-2): KAGVTQTPRYLIKTRGQQVTLSCSPISGHRSVSWYQQTPGQGLQFLFEYFSETQRNKGNFPGRFSGRQFSNSRSEMNVSTLELGDSALYLCASSHPTGGRGYTFGSGTRLTVV.

The gene calls are TRBV30 and TRBJ2-5; 9 bases align to TRBD1. Per the germline V gene, CDR1 is GTSNPN and CDR2 is SVGIG (reference sequence). The CDR3 spans 15 residues. The junction had 12 bases not matched to a gene; V was cut back by 2 bases and J by 8 bases. For the CDR3, the DNA is TGTGCCTGGAGTCCCCCGGACAGGGGAGGGAGAACCCAGTACTTC. This sequence encodes CAWSPPDRGGRTQYF.